The clone carrying this T cell receptor beta chain was seen a single time. This sample was taken from a study of blood T cell repertoires in COVID-19. On the study more broadly: Donors in the United States, Italy and Spain gave samples during acute or convalescent COVID-19. In each case, the material was cDNA or gDNA derived from T cells, B-cell-depleted T cells, or PBMCs.

Authors' data handling: Amplifying reference gene primers gave estimates of nucleated cell counts. The assay was immunoSEQ multiplex PCR, and TCRdb's table has in-frame clones only and misses some. The V and J calls and the clone size are those of that table, but D and trimming were determined from the DNA. The data contain more than 80,000 clones, about 80% of them singletons. V trimming: 2 bases; J trimming: 5 bases; junction bases outside the gene matches: 2. Germline V lookup: CDR1 SEHNR, CDR2 FQNEAQ (reference sequence). This CDR3 spans 13 amino acids. The chain has TRBV7-9 and TRBJ2-5, with 7 bases identical to TRBD1. The sequence was collected from a human donor in a cohort sampled during active COVID-19. The sequenced sample was peripheral blood. The CDR3 region has the DNA TGTGCCAGCAGCTTATACAGGGGCGAGACCCAGTACTTC. Translating gives CASSLYRGETQYF.